This T cell receptor (beta chain) emerged from a study of cytomegalovirus exposure and HLA in healthy donors. Whole-study findings and limits: Certain indistinguishable V segments, among them TRBV6-2 and TRBV6-3, were excluded.

Germline CDR1 MDHEN, CDR2 SYDVKM. CDR3 length: 15 amino acids. V was clipped by 3 bases and J by 1 base, with 10 bases between them. The table lists this clone with a count of one. Its antigen is unknown. PCR amplification relied on 60 Vbeta primers (plus 13 Jbeta primers). Produced via immunoSEQ multiplex PCR; TCRdb's table is partial and in-frame only. This table has tens of thousands of clones, 78% appearing once. The sequenced sample was PBMCs. The chain is built from TRBV28 and TRBJ2-4; D gene uncertain. The clonotype originates from a male donor in good health and CMV-seropositive. DNA of the CDR3: TGTGCCAGCAGTTTTGGGCGTCTCGCCAAAAACATTCAGTACTTC. Its translation: CASSFGRLAKNIQYF.